This TCR beta chain was identified in a study of blood T cells in healthy people across ages. A sample-barcoded 5' primer and a J-beta primer mix were used in a second PCR of roughly 7 to 11 cycles. MiXCR, run by TCRdb on the 5' RACE reads, gives a single entry per CDR3 protein. This sample yields about 1.5 million distinct CDR3 sequences, of which roughly two fifths are seen a single time; more than 4% belongs to the top ten. This clonotype was recorded a few times. The CDR3 spans 15 residues. Germline V gene lookup returns CDR1 MNHEY and CDR2 SVGEGT. V was cut by 0 bases and J by 1 base, with 9 bases left in between.

The chain employs TRBV6-2 or TRBV6-3 and TRBJ1-2, with unresolved D. The clonotype originates from a woman aged 18-29 years in good health. Sequencing was carried out using blood. CDR3 DNA sequence: TGTGCCAGCAGTTACTCAACACGATTTAACTATGGCTACACCTTC. It specifies CASSYSTRFNYGYTF.